This T cell receptor beta chain derives from a study of blood T cell repertoires in COVID-19. Overall study context: T cells, B-cell-depleted T cells, or PBMCs supplied cDNA or gDNA.

Original handling: Estimates of nucleated cell counts were drawn from the amplification of reference gene primers. Produced via immunoSEQ multiplex PCR; TCRdb's table is partial and in-frame only. For V, J and clone size, that table is used; D and trimming come from the DNA. The sample contains about 180,000 clones, roughly 85% of which appear only once. CDR3 size: 16 residues. V lost 0 bases to trimming and J lost 3 bases, with 15 bases between them. Looked up from germline, CDR1 is MGHRA and CDR2 is YSYEKL. Sequenced sample: peripheral blood. The receptor was derived from a man in his 60s with acute or convalescent COVID-19. The rearrangement links TRBV4-1 to TRBJ2-7; a possible D gene is TRBD1 (5 bases). The CDR3 coding sequence is TGCGCCAGCAGCCAAGATTTTTGGCAGGGTCGCTACGAGCAGTACTTC. It translates to CASSQDFWQGRYEQYF.